This T cell receptor (beta chain) originates from a study of blood T cell repertoires in COVID-19. Authors' methods: Reference gene primer amplification gave nucleated cell count estimates. Produced via immunoSEQ multiplex PCR; TCRdb's table is partial and in-frame only. V, J and clone size are those of that table, while D and trimming were read from the DNA. The sample lists roughly 220,000 clones, 84% occurring once. There are 14 residues in the CDR3. Germline V gene lookup returns CDR1 SEHNR and CDR2 FQNEAQ (reference sequence). V was cut by 6 bases and J by 7 bases, with 15 bases left in between. This clone was seen more than once but under ten times.

The sample taken for sequencing was peripheral blood. The genes are TRBV7-9 and TRBJ1-4; D is possibly TRBD1 (6 bases). This receptor was taken from a man aged 25 to 40 with active or convalescent COVID-19. The DNA for the CDR3 is TGTGCCAGCAGGCATGACAGGTTAACTGAAAAACTGTTTTTT. This translates into CASRHDRLTEKLFF.